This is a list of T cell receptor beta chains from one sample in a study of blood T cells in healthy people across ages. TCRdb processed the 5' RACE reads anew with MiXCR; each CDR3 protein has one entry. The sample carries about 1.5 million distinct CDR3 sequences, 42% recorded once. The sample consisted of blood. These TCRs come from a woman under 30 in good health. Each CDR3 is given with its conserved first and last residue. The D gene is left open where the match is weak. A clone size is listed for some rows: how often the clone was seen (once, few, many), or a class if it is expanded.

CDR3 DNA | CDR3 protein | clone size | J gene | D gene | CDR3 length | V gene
TGTGCCAGCAGCTCACTAGAATGGGACCTCTACAATGAGCAGTACTTC | CASSSLEWDLYNEQYF | few | TRBJ2-7 | . | 16 | TRBV9
TGTGCCAGCAACTTAAGGCCCGTGTCGTACAATGAGCAGTTCTTC | CASNLRPVSYNEQFF | . | TRBJ2-1 | . | 15 | TRBV7-3
TGTGCCAGCAGTTACACGGGACAGGGGACTGAAGCTTTCTTT | CASSYTGQGTEAFF | . | TRBJ1-1 | TRBD1 | 14 | TRBV6-5
TGTGCCAGTAAAGTCGGTAACACTGAAGCTTTCTTT | CASKVGNTEAFF | few | TRBJ1-1 | . | 12 | TRBV19
TGTGCCAGCAGCTCGGCAGGGGCCGCTTTCTTT | CASSSAGAAFF | few | TRBJ1-1 | . | 11 | TRBV7-9
TGTGCCAGCAGCCAAAACTATCCGGGACTAGCGGGGGTAGATACGCAGTATTTT | CASSQNYPGLAGVDTQYF | once | TRBJ2-3 | TRBD2 | 18 | TRBV14
TGTGCCAGCAGTCGACAGGTGATGAACACTGAAGCTTTCTTT | CASSRQVMNTEAFF | few | TRBJ1-1 | . | 14 | TRBV6-2/TRBV6-3
TGTGCCAGCACACTCCTGGACAGGGATGGGAAGACCCAGTACTTC | CASTLLDRDGKTQYF | . | TRBJ2-5 | TRBD1 | 15 | TRBV5-6
TGTGCCAGCGCACAGGGTTCGAGTGGGGACACTGAAGCTTTCTTT | CASAQGSSGDTEAFF | . | TRBJ1-1 | . | 15 | TRBV27
TGCAGTGCTAGCCCTTCGACTAGCGGGCTCACAGATACGCAGTATTTT | CSASPSTSGLTDTQYF | . | TRBJ2-3 | TRBD2 | 16 | TRBV20-1
TGTGCCAGCAGTTTACCCGGACTAGATTTGTACTTC | CASSLPGLDLYF | . | TRBJ2-5 | TRBD2 | 12 | TRBV28
TGTGCCAGCACTCCTAGCGGGAGCTTGGAGACCCAGTACTTC | CASTPSGSLETQYF | many | TRBJ2-5 | TRBD2 | 14 | TRBV12-3/TRBV12-4
TGTGCCAGCAGCTTAAAGTTGGTGACAGAATATGGCTACACCTTC | CASSLKLVTEYGYTF | few | TRBJ1-2 | . | 15 | TRBV7-9
TGTGCCAGCAGTTCTAGGATTGTCTCCTACGAGCAGTACTTC | CASSSRIVSYEQYF | . | TRBJ2-7 | . | 14 | TRBV28
TGCAGTGCCACACTAGCGTCCTCCTACAATGAGCAGTTCTTC | CSATLASSYNEQFF | . | TRBJ2-1 | TRBD2 | 14 | TRBV20-1
TGTGCCAGCAGTTACGGACAGGGCATGGTGAATGAGCAGTTCTTC | CASSYGQGMVNEQFF | few | TRBJ2-1 | TRBD1 | 15 | TRBV6-5
TGCGCCAGCAGCCAAGGGCAGGGGGCGTTTAGCGGGGAGCTGTTTTTT | CASSQGQGAFSGELFF | . | TRBJ2-2 | TRBD1 | 16 | TRBV4-3
TGTGCCACCAGTGATTCTGTATCCGATACGCAGTATTTT | CATSDSVSDTQYF | . | TRBJ2-3 | . | 13 | TRBV24-1
TGCGCCAGCAGCTTGGGACAGGGGGTTTCGGCACCCCTCCACTTT | CASSLGQGVSAPLHF | . | TRBJ1-6 | TRBD1 | 15 | TRBV5-1
TGTGCCAGCAGTGTGGCCCCTAGGGGGGACGAGCAGTACTTC | CASSVAPRGDEQYF | . | TRBJ2-7 | . | 14 | TRBV27
TGCAGTGCTAGATCCGCTAGCGGGGGGGCCTACAATGAGCAGTTCTTC | CSARSASGGAYNEQFF | . | TRBJ2-1 | TRBD2 | 16 | TRBV20-1
TGCAGTGCTAGAGATTTTACAGGGGAGACCCAGTACTTC | CSARDFTGETQYF | . | TRBJ2-5 | . | 13 | TRBV20-1
TGCGCCAGCAGCCAAGTAGGCGTACAGGGACAAGAGACCCAGTACTTC | CASSQVGVQGQETQYF | few | TRBJ2-5 | . | 16 | TRBV4-3